Following are 14 T cell receptor beta chains from one sample sequenced in a study of blood T cell repertoires in COVID-19. Only in-frame clones appear in the TCRdb table, and some are missing; sequencing was by immunoSEQ multiplex PCR. The sample has some 460,000 clones; more than 85% are singletons. Sample: peripheral blood. Receptors originate from a woman aged 25 to 39 with acute or convalescent COVID-19.

This chain connects TRBV6-1 to TRBJ2-5, with 7 bases fitting TRBD1. Germline lookup yields CDR1 MNHNS and CDR2 SASEGT. V lost 1 base and J lost 2; bases outside the gene matches: 4. The CDR3 extends over 15 amino acids. CDR3 bases: TGTGCCAGCAGTGAAGACAAGACAGGGCAAGAGACCCAGTACTTC. It is translated as CASSEDKTGQETQYF.

This sequence joins TRBV6-5 and TRBJ1-6, with TRBD1 as a possible D gene (5 bases). Trimming removed 6 bases at V and 9 bases at J, with 12 bases between. The CDR3 is made up of 13 amino acids. Looked up from germline, CDR1 is MNHEY and CDR2 is SVGAGI. CDR3 coding DNA: TGTGCCAGCAGCCAGGGTATGGCTTCACCCCTCCACTTT. It translates to CASSQGMASPLHF.

V usage is TRBV14 and J usage is TRBJ1-2; perhaps TRBD1 as D (5 bases). Germline-derived CDR1 and CDR2 are SGHDN and FVKESK. The CDR3 length is 15 residues. V lost 4 bases and J 2 bases, leaving 14 bases between the germline ends. CDR3 coding DNA: TGTGCCAGCAGCCGGAAGCAGGGAGGGAACTATGGCTACACCTTC. The encoded protein is CASSRKQGGNYGYTF.

This rearrangement joins TRBV3-1 (or the pseudogene TRBV3-2) to TRBJ1-3; D ambiguous. Trimming cost V 1 base and J 1 base, with 8 bases left between them. Germline CDR1 reads LGHDT; CDR2 reads YNNKEL (reference sequence). The CDR3 extends over 15 amino acids. CDR3 region: CASSQVRVSGNTIYF. DNA for the CDR3: TGTGCCAGCAGCCAAGTTCGGGTGTCTGGAAACACCATATATTTT.

This chain connects TRBV28 to TRBJ2-1, with D perhaps TRBD2 (6 bases). CDR3 size: 13 residues. The germline V gene has CDR1 MDHEN and CDR2 SYDVKM. Trimming removed 5 bases from V and 10 bases from J, with 15 bases in between. The CDR3 region has the DNA TGTGCCAGCAGTCTGGGCGTTGGGAGGGAGCAGTTCTTC. Translated, it gives CASSLGVGREQFF.

The J gene is TRBJ1-3, the V gene TRBV5-8, with a weak D call TRBD1 (6 bases). Germline CDR1 and CDR2: SGHTS and YDEGEE. V dropped 5 bases and J dropped 0 bases, with 12 bases sitting between them. This CDR3 comprises 15 residues. The CDR3 is CASRLTGLSGNTIYF. The CDR3 DNA reads TGTGCCAGCAGGTTGACAGGTCTCTCTGGAAACACCATATATTTT. Combining the CDR3 with reference TRBV5-8 and TRBJ1-3 gives the whole variable domain EAGVTQSPTHLIKTRGQQATLRCSPISGHTSVYWYQQALGLGLQFLLWYDEGEERNRGNFPPRFSGRQFPNYSSELNVNALELEDSALYLCASRLTGLSGNTIYFGEGSWLTVV.

CDR3 sequence reads: CASSKKGQGASTGELFF. DNA for the CDR3: TGTGCCAGCAGCAAAAAGGGACAGGGGGCGAGCACCGGGGAGCTGTTTTTT. The chain has TRBV21-1 and TRBJ2-2; the table gives TRBD1 as D, unverified against the DNA. TRBV21-1 is noted as a pseudogene. CDR3 size: 17 residues.

This sequence joins TRBV12-3 or TRBV12-4 and TRBJ1-1, with D hard to call. CDR3 length equals 13 residues. V was pared by 4 bases and J by 3 bases, with 9 bases between. In nucleotides, the CDR3 is TGTGCCAGCAGTTCGTCAGTTCACACTGAAGCTTTCTTT. It specifies CASSSSVHTEAFF.

J is TRBJ2-5 and V is TRBV6-5; 7 nucleotides align to TRBD1. CDR1 is MNHEY, CDR2 SVGAGI, per germline. V shed 3 bases, J shed 2 bases, and the junction held 9 bases outside the gene matches. The CDR3 sequence is 16 residues long. CDR3 protein: CASSYGRRTGQETQYF. For the CDR3, the DNA is TGTGCCAGCAGTTATGGTCGGCGGACAGGACAAGAGACCCAGTACTTC.

This rearrangement joins TRBV28 to TRBJ1-2; TRBD1 matches at 7 bases. Per the germline V gene, CDR1 is MDHEN and CDR2 is SYDVKM. The V and J ends lost 10 bases and 4 bases, in that order; junction bases with no gene match: 12. The CDR3 totals 14 residues. The CDR3 is CATQITTGIYGYTF. For the CDR3, the DNA is TGTGCCACCCAAATAACGACAGGGATCTATGGCTACACCTTC.

The rearrangement joins TRBV7-2 to TRBJ1-5; tentatively, D is TRBD1 (5 bases). Trimming took 1 base from V and 5 from J, leaving 12 bases between them. The CDR3 covers 15 residues. Germline V gene sequence: CDR1 SGHTA, CDR2 FQGNSA. CDR3 nucleotides: TGTGCCAGCAGCTTAGTCGGGGGATCGGATCAGCCCCAGCATTTT. Protein sequence: CASSLVGGSDQPQHF.

The V call is TRBV6-5, the J call TRBJ2-3; D is perhaps TRBD2 (7 bases). The CDR3 sequence is 16 residues long. The germline V gene encodes CDR1 MNHEY and CDR2 SVGAGI. V lost 3 bases to trimming and J lost 6 bases, with 19 bases between them. CDR3 in DNA: TGTGCCAGCAGTTATGTCTTGGGGGGGGCGGGGGATACGCAGTATTTT. Translation: CASSYVLGGAGDTQYF.

The V call is TRBV6-5, the J call TRBJ2-7; D remains unclear. Germline CDR1 and CDR2: MNHEY and SVGAGI. The CDR3 is 14 residues long. Between the trimmed V and J ends, which lost 0 bases and 1 base, there was a span of 7 bases. CDR3 nucleotide sequence: TGTGCCAGCAGTTACTCGGCGCGGTCCTACGAGCAGTACTTC. Translating it yields CASSYSARSYEQYF.

CDR3 nucleotide sequence: TGTGCCTGGAGTACCGGGGGTACTGAAGCTTTCTTT. Its translation is CAWSTGGTEAFF. The chain links TRBV30 to TRBJ1-1; the D gene is possibly TRBD1 (5 bases). V was shortened by 2 bases and J by 5 bases, with 9 bases between the two germline ends. Germline CDR1 and CDR2: GTSNPN and SVGIG (reference sequence). CDR3 length: 12 residues. Together with reference TRBV30 and TRBJ1-1, the CDR3 gives the full variable domain: SQTIHQWPATLVQPVGSPLSLECTVEGTSNPNLYWYRQAAGRGLQLLFYSVGIGQISSEVPQNLSASRPQDRQFILSSKKLLLSDSGFYLCAWSTGGTEAFFGQGTRLTVV.